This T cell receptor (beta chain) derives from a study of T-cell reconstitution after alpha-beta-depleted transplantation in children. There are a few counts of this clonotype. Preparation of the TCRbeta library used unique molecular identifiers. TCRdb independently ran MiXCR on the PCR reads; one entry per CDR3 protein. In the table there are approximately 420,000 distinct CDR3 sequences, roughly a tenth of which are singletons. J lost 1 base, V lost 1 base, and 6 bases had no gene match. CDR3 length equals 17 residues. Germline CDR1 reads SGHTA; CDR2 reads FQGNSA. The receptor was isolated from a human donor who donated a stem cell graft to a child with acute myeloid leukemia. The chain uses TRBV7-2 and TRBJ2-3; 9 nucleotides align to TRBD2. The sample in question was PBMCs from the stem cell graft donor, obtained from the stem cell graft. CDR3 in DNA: TGTGCCAGCAGCTTAGTTCCGCGGGGGGGCGGCACAGATACGCAGTATTTT. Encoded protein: CASSLVPRGGGTDTQYF.